This T cell receptor beta chain emerged from a study of shared clonotypes between healthy human individuals. Study observations and caveats: The study found about 5% of naive CD4 clonotypes shared across four donors. Sequencing depth was predicted to influence how clonotypes are shared among donors.

As to this clone: Antigen specificity is unknown.

How the authors handled the data: Filtering differed for immunoSEQ, which gave only junction sequences without quality scores. Only in-frame clones appear in the TCRdb table, and some are missing; sequencing was by immunoSEQ multiplex PCR. V and J calls and clone size are those listed in that table; D and trimming were worked out from the DNA. In the table there are over 1.5 million clones, roughly 98% of which are singletons. Investigators divided CD4+ cells into CD45RA+ naive and CD45RA-negative memory subsets. This CDR3 comprises 17 residues. Germline trimming cut 3 bases from V and 0 bases from J; bases unmatched to any gene: 4. Germline CDR1 SGHTA, CDR2 FQGTGA.

The sequence came from a man younger than 45 in good health. The sequenced sample was naive CD4+ T cells sorted from blood. Subset reported: CD45RA+ positively selected. The rearrangement links TRBV7-3 to TRBJ2-7; 14 nucleotides line up with TRBD2. The CDR3 DNA sequence: TGTGCCAGCAGCTTGACTAGCGGGAGGGTGGGCTCCTACGAGCAGTACTTC. Translating it yields CASSLTSGRVGSYEQYF.